This entry concerns a single T cell receptor (beta chain). Its antigen is not known. Findings and caveats of the study: Greatest tumor Treg TCR overlap was with tumor naive CD4+ cells.

CDR1 is LGHNA and CDR2 is YSLEER in the germline V gene. The CDR3 length is 16 residues. Trimming pared 0 bases from V and 0 bases from J, leaving 11 bases between. MiXCR was run by TCRdb on the 5' RACE reads, yielding one entry per CDR3 protein. The sample lists about 60,000 distinct CDR3 sequences; more than 25% were seen once. The source is a female donor with breast cancer. The specimen sequenced was tumor-infiltrating naive CD4+ T cells sorted from the breast tumor. Stated subset: naive CD4+ T cells, CD4+CD45RA+CD25-. The chain uses TRBV4-3 and TRBJ2-5; D might be TRBD1 (5 bases). The CDR3, as DNA: TGCGCCAGCAGCCAAGATGGGGCTAGAAACCAAGAGACCCAGTACTTC. This gives the protein CASSQDGARNQETQYF.